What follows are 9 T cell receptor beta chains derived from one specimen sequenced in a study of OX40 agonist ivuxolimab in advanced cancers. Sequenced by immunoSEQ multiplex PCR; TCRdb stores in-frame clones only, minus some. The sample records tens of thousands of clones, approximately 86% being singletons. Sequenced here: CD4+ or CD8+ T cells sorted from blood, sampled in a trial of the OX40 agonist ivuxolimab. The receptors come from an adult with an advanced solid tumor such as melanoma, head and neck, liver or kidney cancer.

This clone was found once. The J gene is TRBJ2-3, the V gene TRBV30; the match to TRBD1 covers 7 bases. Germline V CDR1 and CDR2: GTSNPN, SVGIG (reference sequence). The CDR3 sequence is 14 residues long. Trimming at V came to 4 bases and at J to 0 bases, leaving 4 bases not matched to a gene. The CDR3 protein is CAWKGAFSTDTQYF. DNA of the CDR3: TGTGCCTGGAAGGGGGCCTTTAGCACAGATACGCAGTATTTT.

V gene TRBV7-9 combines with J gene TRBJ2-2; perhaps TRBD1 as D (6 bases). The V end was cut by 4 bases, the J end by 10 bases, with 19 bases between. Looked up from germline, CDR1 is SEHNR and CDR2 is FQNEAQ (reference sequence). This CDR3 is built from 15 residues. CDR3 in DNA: TGTGCCAGCAGCTCCGACGGGACATTTTTCCCGGAGCTGTTTTTT. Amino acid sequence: CASSSDGTFFPELFF.

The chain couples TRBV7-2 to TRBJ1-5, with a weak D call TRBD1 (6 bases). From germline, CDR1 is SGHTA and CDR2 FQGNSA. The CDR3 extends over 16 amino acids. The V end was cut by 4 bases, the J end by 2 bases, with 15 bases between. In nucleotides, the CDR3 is TGTGCCAGCAGCTCAGGACCCAAGGGGGGCAATCAGCCCCAGCATTTT. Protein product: CASSSGPKGGNQPQHF.

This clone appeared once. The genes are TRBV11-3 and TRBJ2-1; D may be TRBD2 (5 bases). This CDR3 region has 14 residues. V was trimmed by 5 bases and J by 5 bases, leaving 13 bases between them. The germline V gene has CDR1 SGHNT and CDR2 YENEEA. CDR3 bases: TGTGCCAGCAGCCGTACTAGTCTTCACAATGAGCAGTTCTTC. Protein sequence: CASSRTSLHNEQFF.

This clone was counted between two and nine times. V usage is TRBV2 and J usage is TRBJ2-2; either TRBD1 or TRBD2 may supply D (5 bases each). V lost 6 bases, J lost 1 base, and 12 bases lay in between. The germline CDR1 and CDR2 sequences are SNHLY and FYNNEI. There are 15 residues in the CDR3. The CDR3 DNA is TGTGCCAGCAGGCTGGAGAGGGGGAACACCGGGGAGCTGTTTTTT. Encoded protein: CASRLERGNTGELFF.

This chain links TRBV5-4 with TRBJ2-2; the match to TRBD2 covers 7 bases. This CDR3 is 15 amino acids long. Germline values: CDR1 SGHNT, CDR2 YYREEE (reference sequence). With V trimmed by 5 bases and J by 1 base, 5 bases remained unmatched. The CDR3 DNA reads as TGTGCCAGCAGAGCCGGGACTAAGAACACCGGGGAGCTGTTTTTT. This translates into CASRAGTKNTGELFF.

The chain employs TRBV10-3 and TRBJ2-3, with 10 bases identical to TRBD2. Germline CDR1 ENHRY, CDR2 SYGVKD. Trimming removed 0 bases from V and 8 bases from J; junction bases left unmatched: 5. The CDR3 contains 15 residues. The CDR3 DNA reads TGTGCCATCAGTGAGTCCCCAGCGGGAGGGTCTACGCAGTATTTT. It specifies CAISESPAGGSTQYF.

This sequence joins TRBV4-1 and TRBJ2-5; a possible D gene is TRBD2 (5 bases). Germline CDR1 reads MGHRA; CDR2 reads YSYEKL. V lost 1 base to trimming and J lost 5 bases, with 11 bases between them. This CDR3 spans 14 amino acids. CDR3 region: CASSQVGLGETQYF. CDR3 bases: TGCGCCAGCAGCCAAGTTGGACTGGGGGAGACCCAGTACTTC.

This CDR3 reads CASNWGILQGRGLLNTEAFF. The CDR3 DNA sequence: TGCGCCAGCAACTGGGGGATCTTACAGGGGAGGGGTCTGTTGAACACTGAAGCTTTCTTT. The chain links TRBV5-1 to TRBJ1-1, with 7 bases matching TRBD1. J was trimmed by 0 bases and V by 6 bases; bases with no gene match: 23. Germline CDR1 SGHRS, CDR2 YFSETQ. The CDR3 runs to 20 residues.